A single sample is the source of the 20 T cell receptor beta chains below, sequenced in a study of T cell changes during pregnancy in multiple sclerosis. Produced via immunoSEQ multiplex PCR; TCRdb's table is partial and in-frame only. The table lists about 67,000 clones, about 90% of them singletons. The source was peripheral blood, collected in the first trimester of pregnancy. Receptors originate from a female donor in good health, enrolled as a control in a pregnancy study.

The rearrangement links TRBV7-5 to TRBJ1-3; the tabulated D call, TRBD1, remains unverified against the DNA. TRBV7-5 is termed a pseudogene. The CDR3 spans 17 residues. Here the CDR3 reads CVRSSRTGTRSGNTIYF. The CDR3 DNA sequence: TGTGTCAGAAGCTCGAGGACAGGTACCCGCTCTGGAAACACCATATATTTT.

This chain's CDR3 is CASGQYYGYTF. The CDR3 DNA is TGTGCCAGCGGACAGTACTATGGCTACACCTTC. This sequence joins TRBV6-1 and TRBJ1-2; weak D call: TRBD1 (6 bases). Looked up from germline, CDR1 is MNHNS and CDR2 is SASEGT. Trimming pared 8 bases from V and 3 bases from J, leaving 7 bases between. This CDR3 has 11 residues.

This chain uses TRBV28 with TRBJ1-2, with TRBD1 matching over 9 bases. The junction had 2 bases not matched to a gene; V was cut back by 7 bases and J by 8 bases. In germline, CDR1 is MDHEN, CDR2 SYDVKM. The CDR3 spans 11 residues. In DNA form, the CDR3 reads TGTGCCAGCATCGACAGGGGGGGCTACACCTTC. Encoded protein: CASIDRGGYTF.

The chain links TRBV4-2 to TRBJ1-1; D remains ambiguous. Germline V lookup: CDR1 LGHNA, CDR2 YNFKEQ. This CDR3 is 14 amino acids long. V was shortened by 2 bases and J by 1 base, with 8 bases between the two germline ends. The chain's CDR3 is CASSQTRANTEAFF. DNA for the CDR3: TGTGCCAGCAGCCAAACTAGGGCGAACACTGAAGCTTTCTTT.

The chain employs TRBV13 and TRBJ2-1; 9 bases align to TRBD1. Trimming took 5 bases from V and 3 from J; bases not matched to a gene: 11. The V gene's germline CDR1 is PRHDT and CDR2 FYEKMQ (reference sequence). The CDR3 runs 17 residues. The CDR3 here is CASSPFHGTGNYNEQFF. The CDR3, as DNA: TGTGCCAGCAGCCCCTTCCACGGGACAGGGAACTACAATGAGCAGTTCTTC.

The gene calls are TRBV4-2 and TRBJ2-7; D is perhaps TRBD2 (5 bases). The CDR3 extends over 17 amino acids. Germline V lookup: CDR1 LGHNA, CDR2 YNFKEQ. Trimming cost V 0 bases and J 4 bases, with 19 bases left between them. CDR3 in DNA: TGTGCCAGCAGCCAAGATCCGGTGTCAGCGGATCTTTACGAGCAGTACTTC. Its protein is CASSQDPVSADLYEQYF.

The chain employs TRBV11-2 and TRBJ2-1; perhaps TRBD1 as D (5 bases). The CDR3 sequence is 15 residues long. Germline V CDR1 and CDR2: SGHAT, FQNNGV. The ends were cut back, 5 bases at V and 4 bases at J, with 15 bases in the middle. DNA of the CDR3: TGTGCCAGCAGCCTAGGGATGACAGTTTACAATGAGCAGTTCTTC. It encodes CASSLGMTVYNEQFF.

V usage is TRBV19 and J usage is TRBJ2-5; D uncertain. V gave up 5 bases and J gave up 2 bases, with 9 bases separating them. Germline lookup yields CDR1 LNHDA and CDR2 SQIVND (reference sequence). The CDR3 is 13 amino acids. The CDR3 sequence is CASSDTTQETQYF. The CDR3 region has the DNA TGTGCCAGTAGTGACACAACACAAGAGACCCAGTACTTC.

The V call is TRBV6-5, the J call TRBJ2-1; 7 bases match TRBD2. The CDR3 sequence is 13 residues long. With 11 bases clipped from V and 9 bases from J, the junction kept 13 bases outside the gene matches. Per germline, CDR1 MNHEY and CDR2 SVGAGI. Written as DNA, the CDR3 is TGTGCCCACGGGAGGACCGGGGGTGGTGAGCAGTTCTTC. Its translation: CAHGRTGGGEQFF.

The chain has TRBV6-5 and TRBJ1-1; D perhaps matches TRBD1 (6 bases). Germline CDR1 reads MNHEY; CDR2 reads SVGAGI. This CDR3 is built from 14 residues. Trimming removed 7 bases at V and 8 bases at J, with 20 bases between. CDR3 bases: TGTGCCAGCACCCCCCCCGGGACACTAAGAGAAGCTTTCTTT. Its protein product is CASTPPGTLREAFF.

V usage is TRBV19 and J usage is TRBJ1-1, with a tentative D call TRBD1 (6 bases). Looked up from germline, CDR1 is LNHDA and CDR2 is SQIVND (reference sequence). V was cut by 8 bases and J by 3 bases, with 22 bases left in between. The CDR3 has 16 amino acids. CDR3 sequence (DNA): TGTGCCAGTCGAACCCCCCAACAGGGAGCGGACACTGAAGCTTTCTTT. This gives the protein CASRTPQQGADTEAFF.

V usage is TRBV25-1 and J usage is TRBJ2-5, with TRBD1 identical over 8 bases. After removal of 5 bases from V and 4 bases from J, the junction contained 6 bases not matched to a gene. The CDR3 contains 14 residues. The germline gives CDR1 MGHDK, CDR2 SYGVNS. CDR3 region: CASSPIDRGETQYF. The CDR3 DNA follows: TGTGCCAGCAGTCCAATTGACAGGGGAGAGACCCAGTACTTC.

The J gene is TRBJ2-1, the V gene TRBV29-1, with 8 bases identical to TRBD1. Looked up from germline, CDR1 is SQVTM and CDR2 is ANQGSEA. This CDR3 spans 14 amino acids. Germline trimming cut 4 bases from V and 7 bases from J; bases unmatched to any gene: 9. DNA for the CDR3: TGCAGCGTTGGAGGTCAGGGGGCTATGAATGAGCAGTTCTTC. Translating gives CSVGGQGAMNEQFF.

The chain links TRBV29-1 to TRBJ2-5; 7 positions match TRBD1. Germline CDR1 reads SQVTM; CDR2 reads ANQGSEA. The ends lost 1 base at V and 4 bases at J; junction bases unmatched: 9. The CDR3 covers 15 residues. DNA of the CDR3: TGCAGCGTTGAAGGACAGGGTGGGAAGGGAGAGACCCAGTACTTC. It specifies CSVEGQGGKGETQYF.

The chain employs TRBV6-5 and TRBJ2-7; no reliable D call. Germline V gene sequence: CDR1 MNHEY, CDR2 SVGAGI. The ends were cut back, 2 bases at V and 6 bases at J, with 5 bases in the middle. The CDR3 extends over 11 amino acids. The CDR3 loop is CASSYQREQYF. The DNA for the CDR3 is TGTGCCAGCAGTTACCAGCGCGAGCAGTACTTC.

V gene TRBV14 combines with J gene TRBJ2-3; perhaps D is TRBD1 or TRBD2 (5 bases each). The CDR3 loop spans 15 amino acids. Per the germline V gene, CDR1 is SGHDN and CDR2 is FVKESK. V gave up 5 bases and J gave up 2 bases, with 14 bases separating them. In nucleotides, the CDR3 is TGTGCCAGCAGCGAAGGGGAGAGGGTCACAGATACGCAGTATTTT. This translates into CASSEGERVTDTQYF.

J is TRBJ2-7 and V is TRBV27; 9 bases map to TRBD2. CDR1 MNHEY and CDR2 SMNVEV come from the germline V gene (reference sequence). CDR3 size: 14 residues. Trimming took 3 bases from V and 3 from J; bases not matched to a gene: 3. The CDR3 spells CASSFISGSYEQYF. Here the CDR3 DNA reads TGTGCCAGCAGTTTCATTAGCGGGAGCTACGAGCAGTACTTC.

The V call is TRBV10-3, the J call TRBJ2-7; D remains ambiguous. CDR3 length: 14 residues. The germline gives CDR1 ENHRY, CDR2 SYGVKD. Trimming shortened V by 2 bases and J by 6 bases, and 14 bases separated the two germline ends. CDR3 loop: CAISETTLAREQYF. CDR3 in DNA: TGTGCCATCAGTGAGACAACCTTGGCACGCGAGCAGTACTTC.

This clone was detected only once. This chain links TRBV4-1 with TRBJ2-7; 8 bases are shared with TRBD2. The germline V gene has CDR1 MGHRA and CDR2 YSYEKL. This CDR3 is 14 amino acids long. After removal of 3 bases from V and 2 bases from J, the junction contained 3 bases not matched to a gene. CDR3 sequence (DNA): TGCGCCAGCAGCCAGCTAGCGGGTGCCTACGAGCAGTACTTC. Translating it yields CASSQLAGAYEQYF.

CDR3 sequence reads: CASSPAGNEQYF. CDR3 nucleotide sequence: TGTGCCAGCTCCCCGGCAGGGAACGAGCAGTACTTC. This chain joins TRBV18 and TRBJ2-7, with D perhaps matching TRBD1 (5 bases). This CDR3 has 12 residues. Germline V gene lookup returns CDR1 KGHSH and CDR2 LQKENI. Trimming cost V 6 bases and J 5 bases, with 11 bases left between them. The full variable domain, rest sourced from reference TRBV18 and TRBJ2-7, is NAGVMQNPRHLVRRRGQEARLRCSPMKGHSHVYWYRQLPEEGLKFMVYLQKENIIDESGMPKERFSAEFPKEGPSILRIQQVVRGDSAAYFCASSPAGNEQYFGPGTRLTVT.